A single sample gave rise to the 19 T cell receptor beta chains below, sequenced in a study of regulatory T cells in long-lasting Graves disease. Assembly of TCR beta libraries relied on iRepertoire HTBI primers together with Arm-PCR of CDR3 regions. Via MiXCR, TCRdb re-called the multiplex PCR reads, giving one row per CDR3 protein. The table records around 340,000 distinct CDR3 sequences, roughly a fifth of them present only once. This sample's time point: persistent/refractory GD, antithyroid drugs over 5 years with positive TRAb. There was RNA extracted from PBMCs, and the TCR library was made from it. Here the sequenced sample was peripheral blood mononuclear cells (PBMCs), taken when the disease was refractory, from a patient treated with antithyroid drugs. Source of these receptors: a female donor with Graves disease.

This chain uses TRBV20-1 with TRBJ2-2, with D tentatively TRBD2 (5 bases). The CDR3 sequence is 14 residues long. V lost 4 bases to trimming and J lost 4 bases, with 13 bases between them. CDR1 DFQATT and CDR2 SNEGSKA come from the germline V gene (reference sequence). In nucleotides, the CDR3 is TGCAGTGCTATTCCGGGAACGACCACCGGGGAGCTGTTTTTT. Translating gives CSAIPGTTTGELFF.

This clonotype was seen at least ten times. V gene TRBV6-5 combines with J gene TRBJ1-1; D remains ambiguous. The CDR3 length is 15 residues. Trimming removed 0 bases from V and 4 bases from J, with 12 bases in between. In germline, CDR1 is MNHEY, CDR2 SVGAGI. As DNA, the CDR3 is TGTGCCAGCAGTTACTCGTTCCGGCAGTCCACTGAAGCTTTCTTT. Protein: CASSYSFRQSTEAFF.

This clonotype was counted ten times or more. The rearrangement links TRBV24-1 to TRBJ1-1; D is uncertain. The V end lost 7 bases, the J end lost 3 bases, and 14 bases lay between the germline ends. CDR1 is KGHDR, CDR2 SFDVKD, per germline. This CDR3 comprises 14 residues. CDR3 sequence reads: CATRRSGSDTEAFF. The CDR3 DNA follows: TGTGCCACCAGACGAAGCGGGAGTGACACTGAAGCTTTCTTT.

This chain uses TRBV14 with TRBJ1-1, with a weak D call TRBD1 (5 bases). CDR1 SGHDN and CDR2 FVKESK come from the germline V gene. V lost 8 bases to trimming and J lost 0 bases, with 10 bases between them. The CDR3 consists of 13 residues. The CDR3 reads CASGSGVNTEAFF. The CDR3 DNA reads TGTGCCAGCGGGTCGGGGGTGAACACTGAAGCTTTCTTT.

V and J are TRBV3-1 and TRBJ1-2; 8 positions match TRBD1. The CDR3 is 14 amino acids. Germline CDR1 and CDR2: LGHDT and YNNKEL (reference sequence). V was pared by 3 bases and J by 8 bases, with 8 bases of the junction left unmatched. CDR3 amino acids: CASSQPGGAVGYTF. The CDR3 bases are TGTGCCAGCAGCCAGCCAGGGGGCGCGGTAGGCTACACCTTC. The whole variable domain, filled in from reference TRBV3-1 and TRBJ1-2, reads DTAVSQTPKYLVTQMGNDKSIKCEQNLGHDTMYWYKQDSKKFLKIMFSYNNKELIINETVPNRFSPKSPDKAHLNLHINSLELGDSAVYFCASSQPGGAVGYTFGSGTRLTVV.

Many counts were recorded for this clonotype. Here the CDR3 DNA reads TGTGCCAGCAGCCATGTGACAGTGTACCAAGAGACCCAGTACTTC. It yields the protein CASSHVTVYQETQYF. The chain recombines TRBV6-2 or TRBV6-3 with TRBJ2-5; the D gene is possibly TRBD1 (5 bases). The CDR3 sequence is 15 residues long. Germline V gives CDR1 MNHEY, CDR2 SVGEGT. Deletions cut 6 bases from V and 0 bases from J, with 14 bases between.

At least ten counts were recorded for this clonotype. The chain carries TRBV20-1 and TRBJ2-4; D not resolved. Deletions cut 3 bases from V and 5 bases from J, with 8 bases between. Germline-derived CDR1 and CDR2 are DFQATT and SNEGSKA (reference sequence). This CDR3 has 12 residues. For the CDR3, the DNA is TGCAGTGCTAGCGGTATTGAAAACATTCAGTACTTC. It yields the protein CSASGIENIQYF.

The chain is built from TRBV20-1 and TRBJ1-2, with 7 positions matching TRBD1. Trimming at V came to 5 bases and at J to 4 bases, leaving 7 bases not matched to a gene. The CDR3 covers 13 residues. CDR1 is DFQATT, CDR2 SNEGSKA, per germline (reference sequence). The CDR3 sequence: CSAYGQDPYGYTF. DNA for the CDR3: TGCAGTGCTTACGGACAGGACCCCTATGGCTACACCTTC.

This clonotype was observed a few times. The junction does not match germline at one end; this may be a read error. The V call is TRBV7-2, the J call TRBJ2-7; 8 bases agree with TRBD1. Germline assignment: CDR1 SGHTA and CDR2 FQGNSA. The CDR3 spans 16 residues. Here the CDR3 DNA reads TGCGCCAGCAGCCAAGGAGTCGGGACAGGACTTTACGAGCAGTACTTC. This codes for CASSQGVGTGLYEQYF.

This clonotype was detected ten times or more. This chain joins TRBV30 and TRBJ1-2; D gene ambiguous. Germline lookup yields CDR1 GTSNPN and CDR2 SVGIG (reference sequence). The CDR3 runs to 12 residues. The V end lost 0 bases, the J end lost 7 bases, and 9 bases lay between the germline ends. Here the CDR3 reads CAWSVSGAGYTF. CDR3 bases: TGTGCCTGGAGTGTTTCAGGAGCTGGCTACACCTTC.

This clonotype occurred a few times. J is TRBJ1-5 and V is TRBV24-1; tentatively, D is TRBD1 (6 bases). Germline CDR1 reads KGHDR; CDR2 reads SFDVKD. V gave up 6 bases and J gave up 0 bases, with 17 bases separating them. The length of the CDR3 is 17 residues. The CDR3 region is CATSSSQGLDSNQPQHF. The DNA for the CDR3 is TGTGCCACCAGTTCGTCACAGGGCTTGGATAGCAATCAGCCCCAGCATTTT.

This clonotype appeared many times. The chain recombines TRBV28 with TRBJ1-5; D gene unclear. Germline V CDR1 and CDR2: MDHEN, SYDVKM. CDR3 size: 16 residues. Trimming removed 3 bases at V and 3 bases at J, with 15 bases between. Written as DNA, the CDR3 is TGTGCCAGCAGTTTGTACCTCCTCGGCGCCAATCAGCCCCAGCATTTT. It yields the protein CASSLYLLGANQPQHF. The entire variable domain, with the rest obtained from reference TRBV28 and TRBJ1-5, is as follows: DVKVTQSSRYLVKRTGEKVFLECVQDMDHENMFWYRQDPGLGLRLIYFSYDVKMKEKGDIPEGYSVSREKKERFSLILESASTNQTSMYLCASSLYLLGANQPQHFGDGTRLSIL.

This clonotype was recorded a few times. The V call is TRBV18, the J call TRBJ2-5, with 8 bases lining up with TRBD2. There are 17 residues in the CDR3. In germline, CDR1 is KGHSH, CDR2 LQKENI. V was pared by 6 bases and J by 1 base, with 13 bases of the junction left unmatched. The CDR3 sequence is CASSIPPGGGSQETQYF. The CDR3 region has the DNA TGTGCCAGCTCGATCCCCCCGGGGGGGGGGAGCCAAGAGACCCAGTACTTC.

This clonotype was found a few times. This sequence joins TRBV27 and TRBJ2-7; D might be TRBD1 or TRBD2, each matching 10 bases. The V gene's germline CDR1 is MNHEY and CDR2 SMNVEV (reference sequence). Trimming took off 5 bases at V and 2 bases at J, with 28 bases between the two ends. The CDR3 spans 19 residues. CDR3 bases: TGTGCCAGCAGTCCCCGACAGGGGGCTCACGGACTAGCGGCCTACGAGCAGTACTTC. It yields the protein CASSPRQGAHGLAAYEQYF.

This clonotype has more than one count but fewer than ten. The chain employs TRBV5-6 and TRBJ1-6, with D possibly TRBD1 on 6 matching bases. Germline-derived CDR1 and CDR2 are SGHDT and YYEEEE. V was cut by 6 bases and J by 7 bases, with 23 bases left in between. The CDR3 has 17 residues. The CDR3 is CASTKDPTGGLNSPLHF. The CDR3 DNA sequence: TGTGCCAGCACGAAGGACCCGACAGGAGGACTAAATTCACCCCTCCACTTT.

The chain combines TRBV5-6 with TRBJ1-5, with D possibly TRBD1 on 6 matching bases. The CDR3 runs to 15 residues. The germline V gene encodes CDR1 SGHDT and CDR2 YYEEEE. Deletions cut 3 bases from V and 4 bases from J, with 14 bases between. The CDR3 nucleotides read TGTGCCAGCAGCTCTACCGGGGGCCGGAATCAGCCCCAGCATTTT. Translating gives CASSSTGGRNQPQHF.

This clonotype was recorded many times. The CDR3 bases are TGTGCCAGCAGCCAAGCTCAGGGGGCTGGGCAGCCCCAGCATTTT. It encodes CASSQAQGAGQPQHF. The chain recombines TRBV3-1 with TRBJ1-5; the match to TRBD1 covers 8 bases. Germline V gene lookup returns CDR1 LGHDT and CDR2 YNNKEL (reference sequence). The CDR3 length is 15 residues. V was clipped by 1 base and J by 7 bases; unmatched bases: 6.

This clonotype was recorded once. The V gene is TRBV7-9, the J gene TRBJ1-1, with a weak D call TRBD1 (5 bases). Between the trimmed V and J ends, which lost 3 bases and 5 bases, there was a span of 13 bases. Per germline, CDR1 SEHNR and CDR2 FQNEAQ (reference sequence). The CDR3 extends over 14 amino acids. The CDR3 DNA reads TGTGCCAGCAGCTTCCAGCAGGGAAAAACTGAAGCTTTCTTT. Residues: CASSFQQGKTEAFF.

This clonotype has a count of ten or more. The chain links TRBV24-1 to TRBJ2-5; TRBD1 agrees at 11 bases. Germline CDR1 is KGHDR and CDR2 is SFDVKD. CDR3 length equals 16 residues. The V and J ends lost 2 bases and 5 bases, in that order; junction bases with no gene match: 6. CDR3 sequence reads: CATSDSQDRGHETQYF. The CDR3 DNA follows: TGTGCCACCAGTGATTCCCAGGACAGGGGGCATGAGACCCAGTACTTC.